This entry lists 28 T cell receptor beta chains sequenced from one sample in a study of beta chain features in type 1 diabetes. No cognate antigen is known for these TCRs. Regarding the study as a whole: Moderate but significant shortening of TCRB CDR3s was recorded in all four CD4+ subsets from Type 1 diabetes patients.

The isolated RNA, all of it, was reverse transcribed, so expressed TCRB transcripts were what got sequenced. Profiling relied on immunoSEQ multiplex PCR, and the TCRdb table lists in-frame clones only, not all of them. The data contain hundreds of thousands of clones, around 15% of them singletons. The specimen sequenced was naive CD4+ T cells from blood. The receptors were sampled from a man aged 18 to 29 with type 1 diabetes.

The V call is TRBV27, the J call TRBJ1-2; a weak D match, TRBD1 (6 bases). This CDR3 is 13 amino acids long. Trimming removed 7 bases at V and 8 bases at J, with 17 bases between. Germline-derived CDR1 and CDR2 are MNHEY and SMNVEV (reference sequence). Here the CDR3 DNA reads TGTGCCAGCACCCCCCGAGGGGGAAGCGGCTACACCTTC. This translates into CASTPRGGSGYTF.

The V gene is TRBV7-2, the J gene TRBJ2-5, with 7 positions matching TRBD2. The germline gives CDR1 SGHTA, CDR2 FQGNSA. With V trimmed by 0 bases and J by 7 bases, 5 bases remained unmatched. The CDR3 runs 14 residues. CDR3 coding DNA: TGTGCCAGCAGCTTAGCTGACGGCGGGGGGACCCAGTACTTC. Protein product: CASSLADGGGTQYF.

This clone appeared a few times. In DNA, the CDR3 is TGTGCCAGCACCTGGGAGGCCCTAAATTCACCCCTCCACTTT. Protein: CASTWEALNSPLHF. The chain links TRBV7-9 to TRBJ1-6; D is undetermined. There are 14 residues in the CDR3. The V and J ends lost 7 bases and 7 bases respectively, with 14 bases between them. Germline V gene data show CDR1 as SEHNR and CDR2 as FQNEAQ (reference sequence).

This clone was seen only once. The chain employs TRBV5-1 and TRBJ2-1; 10 bases map to TRBD2. The germline CDR1 and CDR2 sequences are SGHRS and YFSETQ. The ends lost 0 bases at V and 8 bases at J; junction bases unmatched: 5. This CDR3 has 15 residues. In nucleotides, the CDR3 is TGCGCCAGCAGCTTGGAGGTTAGCGGGAGGTATGAGCAGTTCTTC. It translates to CASSLEVSGRYEQFF.

A few counts support this clone. V gene TRBV12-5 combines with J gene TRBJ1-1; 7 bases are a match to TRBD1. CDR1 and CDR2 (germline): LGHNT, FRNRAP. V lost 7 bases and J lost 6; bases outside the gene matches: 14. The CDR3 extends over 15 amino acids. The CDR3 bases are TGTGCTAGTGCTGCGGGACAGCGGGATAACGCTGAAGCTTTCTTT. Translated: CASAAGQRDNAEAFF.

The rearrangement uses TRBV30 and TRBJ1-4; no reliable D call. The CDR3 runs to 14 residues. The germline V gene has CDR1 GTSNPN and CDR2 SVGIG (reference sequence). Trimming took 3 bases from V and 3 from J, leaving 11 bases between them. CDR3: CAWRPPGPNEKLFF. CDR3 sequence (DNA): TGTGCCTGGAGACCACCCGGGCCTAATGAAAAACTGTTTTTT.

The chain joins TRBV27 to TRBJ1-5; D is uncertain. The CDR3 contains 15 residues. The V gene's germline CDR1 is MNHEY and CDR2 SMNVEV (reference sequence). With 3 bases removed from V and 0 bases from J, the gap between germline ends came to 9 bases. The CDR3 protein is CASSFTIHSNQPQHF. CDR3 bases: TGTGCCAGCAGTTTTACGATACATAGCAATCAGCCCCAGCATTTT.

This clone has just a few counts. The gene calls are TRBV28 and TRBJ2-2, with no clear D. The germline CDR1 and CDR2 sequences are MDHEN and SYDVKM. The CDR3 runs 18 residues. V lost 8 bases, J lost 0 bases, and 22 bases lay in between. Here the CDR3 DNA reads TGTGCCAGCCCGTCAAAGAGTCTGCGAACCGCGAACACCGGGGAGCTGTTTTTT. It is translated as CASPSKSLRTANTGELFF.

V and J are TRBV6-5 and TRBJ2-1, with D uncertain. This CDR3 comprises 14 residues. V was shortened by 5 bases and J by 1 base, with 9 bases between the two germline ends. CDR1 MNHEY and CDR2 SVGAGI come from the germline V gene. The CDR3 protein is CASSEMGSYNEQFF. In DNA, the CDR3 is TGTGCCAGCAGTGAGATGGGATCCTACAATGAGCAGTTCTTC.

CDR3 loop: CASSVSGNLDEQYF. The CDR3 bases are TGTGCCAGCAGTGTATCCGGGAACCTTGACGAGCAGTACTTC. The J gene is TRBJ2-7, the V gene TRBV6-1, with a possible D match to TRBD2 (5 bases). Germline CDR1 and CDR2: MNHNS and SASEGT. This CDR3 is 14 amino acids long. The V end lost 4 bases, the J end lost 5 bases, and 15 bases lay between the germline ends.

The chain uses TRBV7-2 and TRBJ2-7; 12 bases align to TRBD1. The CDR3 length is 16 residues. J was trimmed by 2 bases and V by 0 bases; bases with no gene match: 2. Per germline, CDR1 SGHTA and CDR2 FQGNSA. The CDR3, as DNA: TGTGCCAGCAGCTTAGCGGGACAGGGGGCCACCTACGAGCAGTACTTC. The encoded protein is CASSLAGQGATYEQYF. Based on the CDR3 plus reference TRBV7-2 and TRBJ2-7, the full variable domain is GAGVSQSPSNKVTEKGKDVELRCDPISGHTALYWYRQSLGQGLEFLIYFQGNSAPDKSGLPSDRFSAERTGGSVSTLTIQRTQQEDSAVYLCASSLAGQGATYEQYFGPGTRLTVT.

This clone turned up a few times. V usage is TRBV14 and J usage is TRBJ1-1; no firm D call. The CDR3 is 11 residues long. Germline V gene data show CDR1 as SGHDN and CDR2 as FVKESK. V lost 5 bases and J 7 bases, leaving 8 bases between the germline ends. The CDR3 is CASSKELEAFF. CDR3 bases: TGTGCCAGCAGCAAGGAGCTTGAAGCTTTCTTT.

This chain uses TRBV25-1 with TRBJ2-5, with D possibly TRBD1 on 5 matching bases. This CDR3 region has 15 residues. CDR1 and CDR2 from the germline V gene are MGHDK and SYGVNS. Trimming shortened V by 2 bases and J by 1 base, and 11 bases separated the two germline ends. The CDR3 coding sequence is TGTGCCAGCAGTGAACACCGACAGTTCCAAGAGACCCAGTACTTC. It translates to CASSEHRQFQETQYF.

The genes are TRBV6-1 and TRBJ1-1; no definite D call. With 8 bases removed from V and 0 bases from J, the gap between germline ends came to 10 bases. The CDR3 runs 13 residues. Germline V gene sequence: CDR1 MNHNS, CDR2 SASEGT. This CDR3 is CASLAEMNTEAFF. CDR3 nucleotide sequence: TGTGCCAGCCTCGCAGAAATGAACACTGAAGCTTTCTTT.

The rearrangement links TRBV7-3 to TRBJ2-7; 9 positions match TRBD2. The CDR3 covers 14 residues. After removal of 4 bases from V and 7 bases from J, the junction contained 8 bases not matched to a gene. Germline loops: CDR1 SGHTA, CDR2 FQGTGA. The CDR3 bases are TGTGCCAGCAGCTCGGGACTAGCCCGCGGAGAGCAGTACTTC. Its protein product is CASSSGLARGEQYF.

The rearrangement links TRBV2 to TRBJ2-7; TRBD1 matches 7 bases. This CDR3 is 14 amino acids long. Germline V gene sequence: CDR1 SNHLY, CDR2 FYNNEI. Losses at the gene ends were 5 bases for V and 2 bases for J; bases not matched to a gene: 6. The CDR3 DNA follows: TGTGCCAGCAGTCAATGGGACAGTACCTACGAGCAGTACTTC. It encodes CASSQWDSTYEQYF.

The chain joins TRBV15 to TRBJ2-3; TRBD2 might be the D (5 bases). Germline CDR1 and CDR2: LNHNV and YYDKDF (reference sequence). Trimming pared 0 bases from V and 4 bases from J, leaving 11 bases between. The CDR3 sequence is 15 residues long. The CDR3 loop is CATSRETGLADTQYF. The CDR3, as DNA: TGTGCCACCAGCAGAGAAACGGGGTTAGCAGATACGCAGTATTTT.

This clone was found a few times. This chain uses TRBV5-1 with TRBJ2-7; no firm D call. CDR1 is SGHRS, CDR2 YFSETQ, per germline. The V end lost 0 bases, the J end lost 6 bases, and 7 bases lay between the germline ends. CDR3 length: 12 amino acids. CDR3 in DNA: TGCGCCAGCAGCTTGGAATGGGGCGAGCAGTACTTC. This codes for CASSLEWGEQYF.

About this clone itself: Other DNA sequences in this specimen translate into the identical CDR3. The chain links TRBV4-1 to TRBJ2-7; the D is unclear. CDR1 MGHRA and CDR2 YSYEKL come from the germline V gene. Trimming stripped 0 bases from V and 5 bases from J, with 5 bases between. CDR3 length: 12 amino acids. CDR3 loop: CASSQDRNEQYF. In DNA, the CDR3 is TGCGCCAGCAGCCAAGATCGCAACGAGCAGTACTTC.

This clone has more than one count but fewer than ten. This chain connects TRBV7-2 to TRBJ2-5; 15 nucleotides agree with TRBD2. The junction had 15 bases not matched to a gene; V was cut back by 4 bases and J by 9 bases. This CDR3 comprises 18 residues. Germline V gene sequence: CDR1 SGHTA, CDR2 FQGNSA. CDR3 protein: CASSSGLAGGPPAWSQYF. The CDR3 DNA reads as TGTGCCAGCAGCTCGGGACTAGCGGGGGGCCCCCCGGCGTGGTCCCAGTACTTC.

This clone has a single count. V usage is TRBV27 and J usage is TRBJ2-1; D is ambiguous. Trimming removed 3 bases at V and 0 bases at J, with 6 bases between. Germline CDR1 reads MNHEY; CDR2 reads SMNVEV (reference sequence). The CDR3 loop spans 14 amino acids. The chain's CDR3 is CASSLDNSYNEQFF. The DNA for the CDR3 is TGTGCCAGCAGTTTGGATAACTCCTACAATGAGCAGTTCTTC.

V gene TRBV29-1 combines with J gene TRBJ1-6; no clear D gene. The CDR3 spans 13 residues. Trimming removed 4 bases from V and 7 bases from J, with 11 bases in between. In germline, CDR1 is SQVTM, CDR2 ANQGSEA. CDR3 sequence: CSVAVQQNSPLHF. The CDR3 DNA sequence: TGCAGCGTTGCCGTTCAGCAGAATTCACCCCTCCACTTT.

Details on this clone: The sample carries other DNA sequences with the same CDR3. This rearrangement joins TRBV15 to TRBJ2-5, with 11 bases that match TRBD1. This CDR3 is 14 amino acids long. Germline CDR1 LNHNV, CDR2 YYDKDF (reference sequence). With V trimmed by 3 bases and J by 5 bases, 2 bases remained unmatched. The CDR3 region is CATSRDRGQETQYF. DNA of the CDR3: TGTGCCACCAGCAGGGACAGGGGGCAGGAGACCCAGTACTTC.

V gene TRBV11-2 combines with J gene TRBJ2-3; D is unresolved. This CDR3 has 14 amino acids. Trimming took off 5 bases at V and 10 bases at J, with 19 bases between the two ends. Germline CDR1 is SGHAT and CDR2 is FQNNGV. The CDR3 protein is CASSPRLSPGAQYF. The CDR3 DNA sequence: TGTGCCAGCAGCCCCCGCCTAAGTCCTGGGGCGCAGTATTTT.

A remark on this clone: Other nucleotide sequences from this sample produce the same CDR3. The gene calls are TRBV7-2 and TRBJ2-1; D unresolved. Trimming pared 5 bases from V and 2 bases from J, leaving 1 base between. The CDR3 loop spans 11 amino acids. CDR1 is SGHTA and CDR2 is FQGNSA in the germline V gene. The CDR3, as DNA: TGTGCCAGCAGCGCCTACAATGAGCAGTTCTTC. It is translated as CASSAYNEQFF.

J is TRBJ1-6 and V is TRBV5-5; 9 bases match TRBD1. CDR3 length: 17 residues. The ends lost 0 bases at V and 9 bases at J; junction bases unmatched: 10. Germline CDR1 SGHKS, CDR2 YYEKEE (reference sequence). The DNA of the CDR3 is TGTGCCAGCAGCTTGGTGGCCCGACAGGGGGTCGGTTCACCCCTCCACTTT. It specifies CASSLVARQGVGSPLHF.

The CDR3 DNA is TGTGCCAGCAGCTTTAGAGGCGGGCATAGCCTCAACCAAGAGACCCAGTACTTC. This encodes CASSFRGGHSLNQETQYF. The chain has TRBV13 and TRBJ2-5; maybe TRBD2 (5 bases). Trimming left V 3 bases short and J 0 bases short, with 20 bases between. Germline V gene sequence: CDR1 PRHDT, CDR2 FYEKMQ (reference sequence). The length of the CDR3 is 18 residues. The full variable domain, rest sourced from reference TRBV13 and TRBJ2-5, is AAGVIQSPRHLIKEKRETATLKCYPIPRHDTVYWYQQGPGQDPQFLISFYEKMQSDKGSIPDRFSAQQFSDYHSELNMSSLELGDSALYFCASSFRGGHSLNQETQYFGPGTRLLVL.

This clone has just a few counts. This chain uses TRBV28 with TRBJ2-3, with a tentative D call TRBD2 (6 bases). V was pared by 6 bases and J by 1 base, with 14 bases between. CDR1 MDHEN and CDR2 SYDVKM come from the germline V gene. The CDR3 runs 15 residues. The CDR3, as DNA: TGTGCCAGCAGGGCTCTGACGGGGGGCACAGATACGCAGTATTTT. Protein sequence: CASRALTGGTDTQYF.